The 26 T cell receptor beta chains in this list originate from one sample, sequenced in a study of HIV-infected patients and healthy controls. TCRdb re-called the 5' RACE reads through MiXCR, storing one row per CDR3 protein. The repertoire consists of about 67,000 distinct CDR3 sequences, with about 15% occurring once and the leading ten covering 4.5% to 7%. The sequencing input was CD4+ T cells from blood. These receptors all stem from a human donor in good health.

The chain is built from TRBV2 and TRBJ2-2, with D tentatively TRBD1 or TRBD2 (5 bases each). V was clipped by 8 bases and J by 4 bases, with 11 bases between them. Germline loops: CDR1 SNHLY, CDR2 FYNNEI. The CDR3 has 13 residues. CDR3 sequence: CASAGTVTGELFF. DNA of the CDR3: TGTGCCAGCGCCGGGACGGTCACCGGGGAGCTGTTTTTT.

This clonotype was found a few times. The V gene is TRBV7-3, the J gene TRBJ2-2; D unresolved. The CDR3 has 14 residues. Germline V gives CDR1 SGHTA, CDR2 FQGTGA. The germline V and J ends were trimmed by 1 base and 6 bases, with 9 bases remaining between them. The CDR3: CASSLNALAGELFF. Here the CDR3 DNA reads TGTGCCAGCAGCTTAAACGCCCTCGCCGGGGAGCTGTTTTTT.

This clonotype has just a few counts. The chain has TRBV20-1 and TRBJ1-1; D ambiguous. CDR1 is DFQATT, CDR2 SNEGSKA, per germline (reference sequence). The CDR3 consists of 12 residues. Trimming took off 4 bases at V and 0 bases at J, with 6 bases between the two ends. Here the CDR3 reads CSANRMNTEAFF. The CDR3 region has the DNA TGCAGTGCTAATAGGATGAACACTGAAGCTTTCTTT.

This clonotype was seen many times. This chain links TRBV7-8 with TRBJ1-2; D call uncertain. Germline loops: CDR1 SGHVS, CDR2 FQNEAQ. V lost 1 base and J lost 2, with 2 bases in between. CDR3 length: 12 amino acids. CDR3 nucleotides: TGTGCCAGCAGCTTAGAAAACTATGGCTACACCTTC. It specifies CASSLENYGYTF.

For this clonotype: Germline and junction disagree at one end, which may indicate a read error. The rearrangement uses TRBV7-2 and TRBJ1-3; no reliable D call. The CDR3 extends over 18 amino acids. CDR1 is SGHTA and CDR2 is FQGNSA in the germline V gene. CDR3 in amino acids: CASRSDFSAGRRSNTICF. CDR3 in DNA: TGTGCCAGCAGGTCCGACTTCTCGGCTGGACGGAGGAGCAACACCATATGTTTT.

The chain carries TRBV5-5 and TRBJ1-2; TRBD1 aligns across 10 bases. Germline-derived CDR1 and CDR2 are SGHKS and YYEKEE (reference sequence). V lost 4 bases and J lost 4; bases outside the gene matches: 10. CDR3 length equals 16 residues. The CDR3 coding sequence is TGTGCCAGCAGCGCGATTGGGACAGGGGATTCCTATGGCTACACCTTC. Its translation is CASSAIGTGDSYGYTF.

This clonotype has just a few counts. The chain links TRBV6-5 to TRBJ1-1; possibly TRBD1 for D (6 bases). CDR3 length equals 12 residues. Trimming stripped 7 bases from V and 12 bases from J, with 18 bases between. Per the germline V gene, CDR1 is MNHEY and CDR2 is SVGAGI. CDR3 sequence: CASKRGTSYPFF. Written as DNA, the CDR3 is TGTGCCAGCAAGAGGGGGACCAGTTATCCTTTCTTT.

This clonotype was observed a few times. This chain uses TRBV7-2 with TRBJ2-7; maybe TRBD2 (6 bases). This CDR3 has 13 residues. CDR1 and CDR2 (germline): SGHTA, FQGNSA. With 3 bases removed from V and 3 bases from J, the gap between germline ends came to 9 bases. CDR3 sequence: CASSLGLIYEQYF. The CDR3 DNA reads as TGTGCCAGCAGCTTGGGACTTATCTACGAGCAGTACTTC.

This clonotype was detected a few times. The chain has TRBV7-2 and TRBJ2-3; D perhaps matches TRBD2 (5 bases). The V gene lost 1 base and the J gene lost 1 base, with 12 bases spanning the gap. Germline V gene sequence: CDR1 SGHTA, CDR2 FQGNSA. The CDR3 runs to 16 residues. Here the CDR3 reads CASSLVAGMGTDTQYF. The CDR3 coding sequence is TGTGCCAGCAGCTTAGTGGCGGGCATGGGCACAGATACGCAGTATTTT.

This clonotype was detected many times. J is TRBJ2-1 and V is TRBV21-1. TRBV21-1 counts as a pseudogene. This CDR3 has 8 residues. The CDR3: CASSKVIF. The CDR3, as DNA: TGTGCCAGCAGCAAAGTGATTTTC.

This clonotype occurred a few times. V usage is TRBV12-3 or TRBV12-4 and J usage is TRBJ2-3; no clear D. Trimming shortened V by 4 bases and J by 3 bases, and 8 bases separated the two germline ends. The CDR3 is made up of 13 amino acids. DNA of the CDR3: TGTGCCAGCAGTTCTATCCGTACAGATACGCAGTATTTT. This sequence encodes CASSSIRTDTQYF.

This clonotype was seen repeatedly, ten times or more. The chain links TRBV30 to TRBJ1-1; D unclear. V was trimmed by 1 base and J by 3 bases, leaving 9 bases between them. In germline, CDR1 is GTSNPN, CDR2 SVGIG (reference sequence). The CDR3 totals 13 residues. This chain's CDR3 is CAWSEAGHTEAFF. CDR3 bases: TGTGCCTGGAGTGAGGCGGGTCACACTGAAGCTTTCTTT.

This sequence joins TRBV28 and TRBJ2-1, with a tentative D call TRBD1 (5 bases). Trimming took off 5 bases at V and 2 bases at J, with 13 bases between the two ends. The germline V gene has CDR1 MDHEN and CDR2 SYDVKM. This CDR3 spans 15 amino acids. The CDR3 nucleotides read TGTGCCAGCAGTCCTGATGGACACACCTACAATGAGCAGTTCTTC. This encodes CASSPDGHTYNEQFF.

CDR3 sequence reads: CASSLELSREGRGTQYF. CDR3 nucleotides: TGTGCCAGCAGCTTAGAATTATCGCGGGAGGGCCGCGGGACCCAGTACTTC. The rearrangement uses TRBV7-2 and TRBJ2-5; 9 nucleotides align to TRBD2. Per germline, CDR1 SGHTA and CDR2 FQGNSA. The CDR3 has 17 amino acids. Trimming cost V 1 base and J 7 bases; bases outside gene matches: 13.

Ten or more counts support this clonotype. The DNA for the CDR3 is TGTGCCAGCAGCCAACATGTAGCGGCTCAAGAGACCCAGTACTTC. It encodes CASSQHVAAQETQYF. The chain joins TRBV3-1 to TRBJ2-5; the D gene is possibly TRBD2 (6 bases). The CDR3 has 15 amino acids. Germline V gene sequence: CDR1 LGHDT, CDR2 YNNKEL (reference sequence). V was pared by 2 bases and J by 2 bases, with 12 bases between.

This clonotype was detected only a few times. The chain recombines TRBV12-3 or TRBV12-4 with TRBJ2-1; D not certain. Trimming removed 0 bases from V and 8 bases from J, with 8 bases in between. The CDR3 runs 13 residues. CDR3 coding DNA: TGTGCCAGCAGTTTAGCCACAGCCGATGAGCAGTTCTTC. Amino acids: CASSLATADEQFF.

A note on this clonotype: This sequence may be a read error, since a much larger clone differs from it by one base. The chain employs TRBV7-3 and TRBJ2-3; D call uncertain. Germline V gene sequence: CDR1 SGHTA, CDR2 FQGTGA. Trimming removed 4 bases from V and 4 bases from J, with 12 bases in between. CDR3 size: 14 residues. The CDR3, as DNA: TGTGCCAGCAGCTCCCACGGTAGATCAGATACGCAGTATTTT. Translation gives CASSSHGRSDTQYF. Combining the CDR3 with reference TRBV7-3 and TRBJ2-3 gives the whole variable domain GAGVSQTPSNKVTEKGKYVELRCDPISGHTALYWYRQSLGQGPEFLIYFQGTGAADDSGLPNDRFFAVRPEGSVSTLKIQRTERGDSAVYLCASSSHGRSDTQYFGPGTRLTVL.

This clonotype has ten or more counts. This chain joins TRBV27 and TRBJ1-5, with D hard to call. The germline gives CDR1 MNHEY, CDR2 SMNVEV (reference sequence). This CDR3 comprises 13 residues. Trimming pared 6 bases from V and 7 bases from J, leaving 13 bases between. In DNA, the CDR3 is TGTGCCAGCAGGCTCAGGTTAGAGCAGCCCCAGCATTTT. It is translated as CASRLRLEQPQHF.

This clonotype was counted a few times. The V call is TRBV20-1, the J call TRBJ2-5; unclear D gene. Germline CDR1 and CDR2: DFQATT and SNEGSKA (reference sequence). The CDR3 extends over 10 amino acids. The V end lost 6 bases, the J end lost 11 bases, and 13 bases lay between the germline ends. As DNA, the CDR3 is TGCAGTGCCCCTCAAGGGCAGCAGTACTTC. This gives the protein CSAPQGQQYF.

This clonotype was counted a few times. Here the CDR3 reads CASSPTENIQYF. Written as DNA, the CDR3 is TGTGCCAGCAGCCCAACAGAAAACATTCAGTACTTC. This chain links TRBV7-2 with TRBJ2-4; D is uncertain. CDR3 length equals 12 residues. Trimming shortened V by 5 bases and J by 5 bases, and 7 bases separated the two germline ends. Looked up from germline, CDR1 is SGHTA and CDR2 is FQGNSA.

The sample holds many counts of this clonotype. The chain employs TRBV5-6 and TRBJ2-5; D not certain. CDR3 length: 14 amino acids. The V and J ends lost 1 base and 1 base respectively, with 8 bases between them. Germline-derived CDR1 and CDR2 are SGHDT and YYEEEE. This CDR3 is CASSLFYSQETQYF. The CDR3, as DNA: TGTGCCAGCAGCTTGTTCTACAGCCAAGAGACCCAGTACTTC.

On this clonotype: This clone may be a read error of a much larger clone one base away. V usage is TRBV7-9 and J usage is TRBJ1-1; a possible D gene is TRBD1 (6 bases). Trimming left V 0 bases short and J 4 bases short, with 9 bases between. The length of the CDR3 is 14 residues. Germline V lookup: CDR1 SEHNR, CDR2 FQNEAQ (reference sequence). The CDR3: CASSLAGGITEAFF. The CDR3 DNA is TGTGCCAGCAGCTTAGCAGGGGGGATCACTGAAGCTTTCTTT.

The chain recombines TRBV6-2 or TRBV6-3 with TRBJ1-1; unclear D gene. Trimming left V 5 bases short and J 0 bases short, with 19 bases between. CDR1 is MNHEY, CDR2 SVGEGT, per germline. The CDR3 consists of 17 residues. CDR3 sequence reads: CASSERRLVFMNTEAFF. DNA for the CDR3: TGTGCCAGCAGTGAGCGACGACTCGTTTTCATGAACACTGAAGCTTTCTTT.

The rearrangement links TRBV7-2 to TRBJ2-4, with 7 positions matching TRBD2. The CDR3 runs to 15 residues. V shed 3 bases, J shed 2 bases, and the junction held 4 bases outside the gene matches. Germline V gene lookup returns CDR1 SGHTA and CDR2 FQGNSA. DNA of the CDR3: TGTGCCAGCAGCTTGCCGGGGGGATCCAAAAACATTCAGTACTTC. Translation: CASSLPGGSKNIQYF.

J is TRBJ2-1 and V is TRBV30; perhaps TRBD2 as D (5 bases). This CDR3 comprises 12 residues. V lost 2 bases, J lost 5 bases, and 7 bases lay in between. The germline CDR1 and CDR2 sequences are GTSNPN and SVGIG (reference sequence). The CDR3 is CAWSKLDNEQFF. CDR3 DNA: TGTGCCTGGAGTAAACTAGACAATGAGCAGTTCTTC.

This chain joins TRBV7-3 and TRBJ1-6; D gene ambiguous. CDR1 is SGHTA and CDR2 is FQGTGA in the germline V gene. The CDR3 is 17 residues long. V lost 3 bases to trimming and J lost 10 bases, with 22 bases between them. The CDR3 nucleotides read TGTGCCAGCAGCTTGAGAGGAAGGGAAGTCCCTAACTCACCCCTCCACTTT. Its protein product is CASSLRGREVPNSPLHF.